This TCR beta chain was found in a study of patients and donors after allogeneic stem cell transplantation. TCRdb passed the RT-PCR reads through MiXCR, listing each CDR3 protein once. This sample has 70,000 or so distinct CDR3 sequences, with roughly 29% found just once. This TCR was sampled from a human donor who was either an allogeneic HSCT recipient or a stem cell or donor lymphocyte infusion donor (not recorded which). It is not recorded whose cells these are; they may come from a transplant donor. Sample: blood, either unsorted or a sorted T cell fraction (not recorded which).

Here the CDR3 reads CASSFPDRENTGELFF. CDR3 coding DNA: TGTGCCAGCAGTTTCCCTGACAGGGAGAACACCGGGGAGCTGTTTTTT. The chain recombines TRBV28 with TRBJ2-2; TRBD1 matches 7 bases. The CDR3 sequence is 16 residues long. Germline values: CDR1 MDHEN, CDR2 SYDVKM. The trim removed 3 bases at V and 1 base at J, leaving 5 bases unmatched.